These T cell receptor beta chains were read from a single sample in a study of shared clonotypes between healthy human individuals. TCRdb keeps only in-frame clones here, not all; method: immunoSEQ multiplex PCR. Here the sample spans roughly 720,000 clones, less than 95% being singletons. Sequencing was carried out using memory CD8+ T cells from PBMCs. The receptors shown here come from a man younger than 30 in good health. Some clones in this sample may be carry-over from other donors' samples. CDR3s include the opening cysteine and the closing phenylalanine or tryptophan. A D gene is named only where the DNA matches it firmly. A clone size is listed for some rows: how often the clone was seen (once, few, many), or a class if it is expanded.

cdr3_nt cdr3_aa d_call v_call cdr3_length clone_size j_call
TGTGCCAGCAGCTTAGGCCTAGCGGAGGGCCCTTACGAGCAGTACTTC CASSLGLAEGPYEQYF TRBD2 TRBV7-8 16 NA TRBJ2-7
TGTGCCAGCAGCTTTACAGGGAACACTGAAGCTTTCTTT CASSFTGNTEAFF NA TRBV5-6 13 NA TRBJ1-1
TGTGCCAGCACCGCTTTCTGGGGGCAGAGCGAAAAACTGTTTTTT CASTAFWGQSEKLFF NA TRBV25-1 15 NA TRBJ1-4
TGTGCCAGCAGCGTTACGGGACTAGCGGGAGGGCTTGAGCAGTTCTTC CASSVTGLAGGLEQFF TRBD2 TRBV9 16 NA TRBJ2-1
TGTGCCAGCAGTCCCCCCGGCATCCTCAATCAGCCCCAGCATTTT CASSPPGILNQPQHF NA TRBV6-1 15 NA TRBJ1-5
TGCGCCAGCGCGATGGTGGGCGCTGGAAACACCATATATTTT CASAMVGAGNTIYF NA TRBV5-1 14 few TRBJ1-3
TGTGCCAGCAGCCAAGGAGGGAACACTGAAGCTTTCTTT CASSQGGNTEAFF NA TRBV25-1 13 NA TRBJ1-1
TGTGCCAGCAGCTATGAACAGGGGGGCACTGAAGCTTTCTTT CASSYEQGGTEAFF TRBD1 TRBV28 14 NA TRBJ1-1
TGTGCCAGCAGGAACCCTAGCGGGAGGGCCTACGAGCAGTACTTC CASRNPSGRAYEQYF TRBD2 TRBV7-9 15 NA TRBJ2-7
TGTGCCATCACCCCTGGGGGGGGGCACTACGAGCAGTACTTC CAITPGGGHYEQYF NA TRBV10-3 14 NA TRBJ2-7
TGTGCCAGCTCACCACCCAAAGGAGGGGCCGCCTACGAGCAGTACTTC CASSPPKGGAAYEQYF NA TRBV18 16 NA TRBJ2-7
TGTGCCAGCAGGTACCCTACTAGCGGACTCTACAATGAGCAGTTCTTC CASRYPTSGLYNEQFF TRBD2 TRBV28 16 NA TRBJ2-1
TGCGCCAGCAGCCAAGGGGCTAGCGGGGCGAACACCGGGGAGCTGTTTTTT CASSQGASGANTGELFF TRBD2 TRBV4-1 17 NA TRBJ2-2
TGTGCCAGCAGCTCCACGACAGGGGTGTCTGAGCAGTACTTC CASSSTTGVSEQYF TRBD1 TRBV9 14 NA TRBJ2-7
TGTGCCAGCAGTTATGAGGTAGAGAGTCAGCCCCAGCATTTT CASSYEVESQPQHF NA TRBV6-6 14 NA TRBJ1-5
TGTGCCAGCAGCTGGGGCCAGTCAAGAAACACCATATATTTT CASSWGQSRNTIYF NA TRBV5-6 14 NA TRBJ1-3
TGTGCCAGTAGTTCCACCTACGAGCAGTACTTC CASSSTYEQYF NA TRBV19 11 few TRBJ2-7
TGTGCCAGCAGCTTAGTTGCTGACGAGCAGTTCTTC CASSLVADEQFF NA TRBV7-9 12 NA TRBJ2-1
TGTGCCATCAGTGAGTCGGGCGAGCAGTACTTC CAISESGEQYF NA TRBV10-3 11 once TRBJ2-7
TGTGCCAGCAGTTTAGCCGAAGACAGATTCCTGAGCACAGATACGCAGTATTTT CASSLAEDRFLSTDTQYF NA TRBV28 18 NA TRBJ2-3
TGTGCCAGCAGCCCCAGGACGGGGAACACTGAAGCTTTCTTT CASSPRTGNTEAFF NA TRBV5-5 14 NA TRBJ1-1
TGTGCCAGCAGAAAAGCGGGAGCCTCCGCAGATACGCAGTATTTT CASRKAGASADTQYF TRBD2 TRBV28 15 NA TRBJ2-3
TGTGCCAGCAGCGCGCCTAGCGGGAGGGAGCTGTTTTTT CASSAPSGRELFF TRBD2 TRBV9 13 NA TRBJ2-2
TGCGCCAGCAGCCGTGGGACAGACGAGCAGTACTTC CASSRGTDEQYF TRBD1 TRBV4-3 12 NA TRBJ2-7
TGCGCCAGCAGCCTCCCCTGGCGGGGGACCCAGTACTTC CASSLPWRGTQYF NA TRBV5-1 13 NA TRBJ2-5
TGTGCCAGCACTGTCCAAAGGGCGCGTCAAGATACGCAGTATTTT CASTVQRARQDTQYF NA TRBV2 15 NA TRBJ2-3
TGTGCCAGCAGTTTATTCACGAGACGGAAAGAGACCCAGTACTTC CASSLFTRRKETQYF NA TRBV28 15 NA TRBJ2-5
TGTGCCTGGAGTGAGGACAGGACCAATGAGCAGTTCTTC CAWSEDRTNEQFF TRBD1 TRBV30 13 NA TRBJ2-1
TGTGCCAGTAGTATAACAGGTTCGTTTGGAAACATTCAGTACTTC CASSITGSFGNIQYF NA TRBV19 15 NA TRBJ2-4
TGTGCCAGCAGCTTGATAGGAGGGGGTATGAACGAGCAGTACTTC CASSLIGGGMNEQYF NA TRBV5-6 15 NA TRBJ2-7
TGTGCCAGTAGTATAGATGCAGAGGATACGCAGTATTTT CASSIDAEDTQYF NA TRBV19 13 NA TRBJ2-3
TGTGCCATCAGGGACAGGGACAGACCCGAGCAGTACTTC CAIRDRDRPEQYF TRBD1 TRBV10-3 13 NA TRBJ2-7
TGTGCCAGCAGTGAAACAGGGCTAGGTGGCTACACCTTC CASSETGLGGYTF NA TRBV6-1 13 many TRBJ1-2
TGTGCCAGCAGTTTATGGGTTAGCGGGCAGCCCCAGCATTTT CASSLWVSGQPQHF NA TRBV28 14 NA TRBJ1-5
TGTGCCAGCAGTTACTCGTGGGGCAGTGGGGGGTACGAGCAGTACTTC CASSYSWGSGGYEQYF NA TRBV6-5 16 once TRBJ2-7
TGTGCCGTACGACAGGGCTTCTTGGGTGAAAAACTGTTTTTT CAVRQGFLGEKLFF TRBD1 TRBV7-9 14 NA TRBJ1-4
TGTGCCAGCAGTCCACTAACTAGCGCTCGGTACGAGCAGTACTTC CASSPLTSARYEQYF TRBD2 TRBV28 15 once TRBJ2-7